A selection of T cell receptor beta chains follows, all from one sample in a study of response to subunit inactivated influenza vaccine. Using its own MiXCR run on the RT-PCR reads, TCRdb lists one record per CDR3 protein. The sample yields a few hundred thousand distinct CDR3 sequences, 6% to 9% seen once. Sequencing used PBMCs from blood, obtained around 25 months after vaccination. The receptors shown here come from a man between 45 and 75 years old who received an inactivated influenza vaccine. Both conserved end residues are part of each CDR3. Fields, in order: J gene, clone size, V gene, D gene, CDR3 DNA, CDR3 protein. The D gene is left open where the match is weak. Clone sizes are given selectively: once, few, many, or a class where the clone is expanded.

>TRBJ2-3|few|TRBV14|NA
TGTGCCAGCAGCCAGATCGATTCAGGCACAGATACGCAGTATTTT
CASSQIDSGTDTQYF
>TRBJ1-2|many|TRBV20-1|NA
TGCAGTGCTTGGGTGGTGAACTATGGCTACACCTTC
CSAWVVNYGYTF
>TRBJ2-1|NA|TRBV20-1|NA
TGCAGTGCTAGGTACTACAATGAGCAGTTCTTC
CSARYYNEQFF
>TRBJ2-7|few|TRBV29-1|TRBD1
TGCAGCGTTGAAGGTCGGTCAGGGGGTACGTACGAGCAGTACTTC
CSVEGRSGGTYEQYF
>TRBJ1-1|few|TRBV7-2|NA
TGTGCCAGCAGATCGGGGGACAACACTGAAGCTTTCTTT
CASRSGDNTEAFF
>TRBJ2-7|NA|TRBV28|NA
TGTGCCAGCAGTTCTCTACCCCTTTCGACAGCCTACGAGCAGTACTTC
CASSSLPLSTAYEQYF
>TRBJ1-3|many|TRBV12-3/TRBV12-4|TRBD1
TGCTCCAGCCGAACAGGGGCTGGAAACACCATATATTTT
CSSRTGAGNTIYF
>TRBJ2-1|many|TRBV5-4|TRBD2
TGTGCCAGCAGCCCGAGGACTAGCGTCGAGCAGTTCTTC
CASSPRTSVEQFF
>TRBJ1-2|NA|TRBV20-1|NA
TGCAGTGCTAGTCTCCAGGCCATGGGGGGCTACACCTTC
CSASLQAMGGYTF
>TRBJ2-4|many|TRBV10-3|NA
TGTGCCATCAGTACCCCGGGTCGAGAAGCCAAAAACATTCAGTACTTC
CAISTPGREAKNIQYF
>TRBJ2-1|NA|TRBV28|NA
TGTGCCAGCAGACTATCACGGGCGAATGAGCAGTTCTTC
CASRLSRANEQFF
>TRBJ2-1|few|TRBV11-1|NA
TGTGCCAGCAGCATTAGGACAATCGGGTCGGGTGAGCAGTTCTTC
CASSIRTIGSGEQFF